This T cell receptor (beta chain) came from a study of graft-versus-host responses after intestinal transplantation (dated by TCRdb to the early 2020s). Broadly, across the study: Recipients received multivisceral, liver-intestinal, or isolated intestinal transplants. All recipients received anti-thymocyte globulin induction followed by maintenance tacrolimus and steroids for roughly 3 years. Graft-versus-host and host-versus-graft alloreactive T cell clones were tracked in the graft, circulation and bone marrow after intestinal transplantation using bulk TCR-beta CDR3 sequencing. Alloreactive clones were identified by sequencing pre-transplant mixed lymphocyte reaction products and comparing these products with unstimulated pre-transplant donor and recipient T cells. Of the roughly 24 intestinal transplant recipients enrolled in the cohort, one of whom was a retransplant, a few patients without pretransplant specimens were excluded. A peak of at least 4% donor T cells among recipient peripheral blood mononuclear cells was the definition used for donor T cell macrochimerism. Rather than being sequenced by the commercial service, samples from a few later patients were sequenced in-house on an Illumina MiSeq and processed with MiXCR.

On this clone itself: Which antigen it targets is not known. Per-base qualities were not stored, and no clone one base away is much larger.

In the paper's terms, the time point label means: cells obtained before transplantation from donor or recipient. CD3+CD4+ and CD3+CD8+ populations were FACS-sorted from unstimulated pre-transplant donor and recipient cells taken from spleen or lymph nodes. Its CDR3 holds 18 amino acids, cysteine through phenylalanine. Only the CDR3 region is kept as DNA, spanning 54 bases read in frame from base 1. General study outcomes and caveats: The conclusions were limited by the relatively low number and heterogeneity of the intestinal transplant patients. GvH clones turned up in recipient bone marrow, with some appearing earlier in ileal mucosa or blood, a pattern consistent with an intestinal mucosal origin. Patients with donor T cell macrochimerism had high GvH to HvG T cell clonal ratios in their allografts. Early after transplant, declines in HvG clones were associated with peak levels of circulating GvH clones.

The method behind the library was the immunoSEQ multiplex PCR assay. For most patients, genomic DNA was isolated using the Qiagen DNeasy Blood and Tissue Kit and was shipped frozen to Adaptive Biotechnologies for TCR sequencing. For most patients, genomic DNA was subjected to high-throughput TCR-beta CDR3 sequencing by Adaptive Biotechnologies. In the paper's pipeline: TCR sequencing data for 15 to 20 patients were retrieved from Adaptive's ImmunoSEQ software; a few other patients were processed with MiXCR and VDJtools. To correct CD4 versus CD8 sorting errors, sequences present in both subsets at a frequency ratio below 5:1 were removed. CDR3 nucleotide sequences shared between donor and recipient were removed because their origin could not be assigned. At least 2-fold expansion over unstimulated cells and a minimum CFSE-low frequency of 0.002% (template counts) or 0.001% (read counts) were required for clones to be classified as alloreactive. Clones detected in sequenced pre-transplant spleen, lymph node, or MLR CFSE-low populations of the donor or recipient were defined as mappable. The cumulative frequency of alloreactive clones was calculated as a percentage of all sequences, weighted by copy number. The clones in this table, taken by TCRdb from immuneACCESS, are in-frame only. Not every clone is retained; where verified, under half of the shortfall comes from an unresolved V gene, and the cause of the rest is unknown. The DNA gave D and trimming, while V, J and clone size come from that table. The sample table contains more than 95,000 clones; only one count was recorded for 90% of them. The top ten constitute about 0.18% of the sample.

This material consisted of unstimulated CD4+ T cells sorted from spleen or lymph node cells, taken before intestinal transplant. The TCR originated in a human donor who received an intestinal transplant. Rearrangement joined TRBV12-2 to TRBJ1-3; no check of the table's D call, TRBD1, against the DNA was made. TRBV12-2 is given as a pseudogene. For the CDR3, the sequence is CASRQSLFRVYSGNTIYF. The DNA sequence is TGTGCAAGTCGCCAATCCTTGTTCAGGGTTTACTCTGGAAACACCATATATTTT.